This T cell receptor beta chain comes out of a study of T-cell reconstitution after alpha-beta-depleted transplantation in children. Study findings and constraints: It was reported that alpha-beta T cells came from several hundred expanded graft clones (about two months after transplant). Several patients had high TCRbeta diversity at day 60; it came from surviving recipient T cells and thymic progenitors.

Unique molecular identifiers tagged the TCRbeta library. TCRdb called the PCR reads again in MiXCR, with one record for every CDR3 protein. The profile covers fewer than 150,000 distinct CDR3 sequences, with about 9.6% appearing a single time and 24% taken by the ten largest. Concerning this clonotype: The antigen is not known.

V was clipped by 0 bases and J by 0 bases; unmatched bases: 4. The CDR3 runs 18 residues. Germline-derived CDR1 and CDR2 are SGHTA and FQGNSA. This clonotype was sampled from a girl in the first two years of life who had a stem cell transplant for combined immunodeficiency, so the T cells may come from the graft donor. Material: PBMCs, mostly from graft donor cells, obtained 180 days after TCRalphabeta/CD19-depleted stem cell transplant. The rearrangement uses TRBV7-2 and TRBJ2-3; 12 bases map to TRBD2. The CDR3 protein is CASSLARLAGGSTDTQYF. The CDR3 coding sequence is TGTGCCAGCAGCTTAGCGCGGCTAGCGGGAGGGAGCACAGATACGCAGTATTTT.